The present TCR beta chain was sequenced within a study of cytomegalovirus exposure and HLA in healthy donors. Whole-study findings and limits: In a later analysis, HLA-C alleles had the fewest associated TCRs, DRB1 alleles the most.

Whereas donors were nominally healthy upon sampling, unrecorded immune exposures were probable. The germline gives CDR1 MRHNA, CDR2 SNTAGT. Trimming stripped 6 bases from V and 3 bases from J, with 15 bases between. CDR3 size: 15 residues. The primer mix had 60 Vbeta and 13 Jbeta primers. Sequenced by immunoSEQ multiplex PCR; TCRdb stores in-frame clones only, minus some. The sample consists of about 64,000 clones, 60% to 85% of them appearing once. About this clone: The antigen is unknown.

Material for sequencing was PBMCs. This receptor was taken from a male donor in good health and CMV-seropositive. The genes are TRBV6-4 and TRBJ1-5; D gene uncertain. This CDR3 is CASSPRAGHNQPQHF. CDR3 nucleotides: TGTGCCAGCAGCCCCCGGGCGGGTCACAATCAGCCCCAGCATTTT.